The 28 T cell receptor beta chains in this list originate from one sample, sequenced in a study of T cell changes during pregnancy in multiple sclerosis. The data were produced by immunoSEQ multiplex PCR, yet TCRdb's version contains in-frame clones alone and is incomplete. Of about 36,000 clones listed, roughly nine tenths were seen once; the top ten hold more than 0.7%. Source: CD4+ T cells from peripheral blood mononuclear cells, taken after pregnancy. The receptor source for this set is a female donor in good health, enrolled as a control in a pregnancy study.

The chain employs TRBV11-2 and TRBJ1-5; the D is unclear. Trimming pared 1 base from V and 3 bases from J, leaving 13 bases between. CDR1 SGHAT and CDR2 FQNNGV come from the germline V gene. The CDR3 is made up of 16 amino acids. The DNA for the CDR3 is TGTGCCAGCAGCTTAGGGAGCAGAGCGACCAATCAGCCCCAGCATTTT. This gives the protein CASSLGSRATNQPQHF.

The chain couples TRBV19 to TRBJ2-3; 8 positions agree with TRBD2. The CDR3 loop spans 12 amino acids. J gave up 8 bases and V 3 bases, and 1 base lay outside the gene matches. Germline CDR1 reads LNHDA; CDR2 reads SQIVND (reference sequence). The CDR3 DNA sequence: TGTGCCAGTAGTATCGGGGGGGTTACGCAGTATTTT. Translation gives CASSIGGVTQYF.

The gene calls are TRBV11-2 and TRBJ2-7, with a tentative D call TRBD1 (6 bases). The CDR3 has 15 residues. The ends were cut back, 6 bases at V and 2 bases at J, with 17 bases in the middle. The germline CDR1 and CDR2 sequences are SGHAT and FQNNGV. This CDR3 reads CASRRQWGRPYEQYF. CDR3 DNA sequence: TGTGCCAGCAGGCGACAGTGGGGGCGACCCTACGAGCAGTACTTC.

The gene calls are TRBV18 and TRBJ2-1; 12 bases are shared with TRBD2. This CDR3 has 16 amino acids. CDR1 and CDR2 (germline): KGHSH, LQKENI. Trimming at V came to 6 bases and at J to 7 bases, leaving 10 bases not matched to a gene. The CDR3 coding sequence is TGTGCCAGCTCGCACTCTAGCGGGGGGGATGTGAATGAGCAGTTCTTC. It encodes CASSHSSGGDVNEQFF.

The gene calls are TRBV6-5 and TRBJ1-4; 7 bases match TRBD1. Germline V gives CDR1 MNHEY, CDR2 SVGAGI. J was trimmed by 8 bases and V by 5 bases; bases with no gene match: 5. This CDR3 is built from 13 residues. The CDR3, as DNA: TGTGCCAGCAGTGCCAGGGGGAACGAAAAACTGTTTTTT. Translating it yields CASSARGNEKLFF.

This clone occurred once. The V gene is TRBV6-1, the J gene TRBJ2-5; D is undetermined. The CDR3 is 11 residues long. V was trimmed by 8 bases and J by 5 bases, leaving 9 bases between them. Germline V CDR1 and CDR2: MNHNS, SASEGT. Here the CDR3 DNA reads TGTGCCAGCCACCTCGGGGAGACCCAGTACTTC. Its protein is CASHLGETQYF.

This clone has more than one count but fewer than ten. This rearrangement joins TRBV6-4 to TRBJ2-1; 11 nucleotides align to TRBD2. The germline V gene encodes CDR1 MRHNA and CDR2 SNTAGT. The CDR3 extends over 15 amino acids. The trim removed 3 bases at V and 3 bases at J, leaving 1 base unmatched. CDR3 nucleotides: TGTGCCAGCAGTGAACTAGCGGGGGACTACAATGAGCAGTTCTTC. This gives the protein CASSELAGDYNEQFF.

The gene calls are TRBV2 and TRBJ2-7, with D maybe TRBD2 (5 bases). V lost 4 bases, J lost 4 bases, and 8 bases lay in between. Germline CDR1 and CDR2: SNHLY and FYNNEI. CDR3 size: 12 residues. CDR3 coding DNA: TGTGCCAGCAGTGTCGGGGTATACGAGCAGTACTTC. Translation gives CASSVGVYEQYF. The whole variable domain, remainder taken from reference TRBV2 and TRBJ2-7, is EPEVTQTPSHQVTQMGQEVILRCVPISNHLYFYWYRQILGQKVEFLVSFYNNEISEKSEIFDDQFSVERPDGSNFTLKIRSTKLEDSAMYFCASSVGVYEQYFGPGTRLTVT.

The chain carries TRBV18 and TRBJ1-1; D is unclear. This CDR3 has 14 residues. Germline values: CDR1 KGHSH, CDR2 LQKENI. Between the trimmed V and J ends, which lost 2 bases and 1 base, there was a span of 8 bases. The CDR3 loop reads CASSPKTANTEAFF. In DNA, the CDR3 is TGTGCCAGCTCACCAAAAACAGCGAACACTGAAGCTTTCTTT.

This sequence joins TRBV10-3 and TRBJ2-3; no firm D call. The V end lost 4 bases, the J end lost 4 bases, and 18 bases lay between the germline ends. Germline V gene lookup returns CDR1 ENHRY and CDR2 SYGVKD. CDR3 length equals 16 residues. CDR3 sequence: CAISAVLQLFADTQYF. DNA for the CDR3: TGTGCCATCAGTGCAGTCCTCCAGTTATTTGCAGATACGCAGTATTTT.

The chain uses TRBV5-5 and TRBJ1-4, with D tentatively TRBD1 (5 bases). Per the germline V gene, CDR1 is SGHKS and CDR2 is YYEKEE (reference sequence). CDR3 size: 15 residues. The germline V and J ends were trimmed by 4 bases and 4 bases, with 14 bases remaining between them. CDR3 sequence: CASSRDGGLNEKLFF. The CDR3 nucleotides read TGTGCCAGCAGCAGGGACGGGGGACTTAATGAAAAACTGTTTTTT.

This chain uses TRBV9 with TRBJ2-3, with TRBD1 identical over 8 bases. The V and J ends lost 3 bases and 2 bases, in that order; junction bases with no gene match: 14. This CDR3 has 18 residues. Germline CDR1 and CDR2: SGDLS and YYNGEE. Here the CDR3 DNA reads TGTGCCAGCAGCGCCCAGGGGGCTCGACCCATCTCCACAGATACGCAGTATTTT. It specifies CASSAQGARPISTDTQYF.

This clone is labeled medium-sized. The rearrangement uses TRBV4-1 and TRBJ1-1, with D maybe TRBD1 (6 bases). V was clipped by 5 bases and J by 1 base, with 14 bases between them. This CDR3 is built from 15 residues. CDR1 is MGHRA, CDR2 YSYEKL, per germline. The CDR3: CASSARGGGNTEAFF. The DNA of the CDR3 is TGCGCCAGCAGCGCCCGGGGAGGGGGGAACACTGAAGCTTTCTTT.

This clone was picked up a small number of times. V gene TRBV27 combines with J gene TRBJ1-1, with D unclear. The germline CDR1 and CDR2 sequences are MNHEY and SMNVEV (reference sequence). The CDR3 sequence is 13 residues long. Trimming left V 6 bases short and J 0 bases short, with 8 bases between. In DNA, the CDR3 is TGTGCCAGCAGCTCAGTTCTGAACACTGAAGCTTTCTTT. This codes for CASSSVLNTEAFF.

V usage is TRBV11-2 and J usage is TRBJ2-1; D unclear. The CDR3 has 13 residues. Germline CDR1 and CDR2: SGHAT and FQNNGV. Trimming took 1 base from V and 7 from J, leaving 8 bases between them. The CDR3 region is CASSLGPPNEQFF. CDR3 in DNA: TGTGCCAGCAGCTTAGGGCCCCCGAATGAGCAGTTCTTC. Drawing the rest from reference TRBV11-2 and TRBJ2-1, the complete variable domain is EAGVAQSPRYKIIEKRQSVAFWCNPISGHATLYWYQQILGQGPKLLIQFQNNGVVDDSQLPKDRFSAERLKGVDSTLKIQPAKLEDSAVYLCASSLGPPNEQFFGPGTRLTVL.

This clone has a handful of counts. The genes are TRBV11-2 and TRBJ1-3; D uncertain. Germline CDR1 is SGHAT and CDR2 is FQNNGV. Trimming took off 2 bases at V and 0 bases at J, with 5 bases between the two ends. CDR3 length: 14 residues. The CDR3 spells CASSLQASGNTIYF. The CDR3 region has the DNA TGTGCCAGCAGCTTACAGGCCTCTGGAAACACCATATATTTT.

The rearrangement uses TRBV28 and TRBJ1-5, with D possibly TRBD1 on 5 matching bases. V was clipped by 3 bases and J by 2 bases, with 5 bases between them. From germline, CDR1 is MDHEN and CDR2 SYDVKM. CDR3 length equals 13 residues. DNA of the CDR3: TGTGCCAGCAGTTTGACAGGCAATCAGCCCCAGCATTTT. It yields the protein CASSLTGNQPQHF.

The rearrangement uses TRBV27 and TRBJ2-2; 8 nucleotides align to TRBD2. Trimming cost V 10 bases and J 2 bases; bases outside gene matches: 9. Per the germline V gene, CDR1 is MNHEY and CDR2 is SMNVEV (reference sequence). This CDR3 has 15 residues. The CDR3 spells CATKLAALNTGELFF. CDR3 nucleotides: TGTGCCACCAAACTAGCGGCTCTCAACACCGGGGAGCTGTTTTTT.

This chain links TRBV6-5 with TRBJ2-7; D is perhaps TRBD2 (6 bases). This CDR3 is 13 amino acids long. CDR1 and CDR2 from the germline V gene are MNHEY and SVGAGI. The ends were cut back, 6 bases at V and 1 base at J, with 10 bases in the middle. In DNA, the CDR3 is TGTGCCAGCAGGTTTAGCGGATCCTACGAGCAGTACTTC. Translation gives CASRFSGSYEQYF.

The genes are TRBV6-6 and TRBJ2-7; 10 bases line up with TRBD1. The CDR3 extends over 15 amino acids. Germline V gene lookup returns CDR1 MNHNY and CDR2 SVGAGI (reference sequence). After removal of 0 bases from V and 4 bases from J, the junction contained 3 bases not matched to a gene. CDR3 coding DNA: TGTGCCAGCAGTTACTCTCCGGGACAGGGGTACGAGCAGTACTTC. Its protein is CASSYSPGQGYEQYF.

J is TRBJ1-1 and V is TRBV19; 7 bases are a match to TRBD1. V shed 4 bases, J shed 4 bases, and the junction held 9 bases outside the gene matches. The V gene's germline CDR1 is LNHDA and CDR2 SQIVND (reference sequence). This CDR3 spans 15 amino acids. CDR3 protein: CASSTTGMSGTEAFF. For the CDR3, the DNA is TGTGCCAGTAGTACGACAGGGATGTCAGGCACTGAAGCTTTCTTT.

This clone was picked up a small number of times. At one end the junction does not follow the germline gene, possibly because of a read error. This chain uses TRBV19 with TRBJ1-5, with 9 positions matching TRBD1. The CDR3 is 14 residues long. Germline CDR1 and CDR2: LNHDA and SQIVND (reference sequence). The CDR3 DNA follows: TGTGCCAGTACCAATACAGGGGGCAAACAGCCCCAGCATTTT. It encodes CASTNTGGKQPQHF.

The chain carries TRBV19 and TRBJ2-4; D possibly corresponds to TRBD1 (6 bases). Looked up from germline, CDR1 is LNHDA and CDR2 is SQIVND (reference sequence). The CDR3 consists of 17 residues. V was clipped by 3 bases and J by 0 bases, with 15 bases between them. The CDR3 loop is CASSIPEGQRAKNIQYF. The DNA of the CDR3 is TGTGCCAGTAGTATTCCCGAAGGACAGAGAGCCAAAAACATTCAGTACTTC.

The chain recombines TRBV5-1 with TRBJ2-2, with a possible D match to TRBD1 (5 bases). Germline lookup yields CDR1 SGHRS and CDR2 YFSETQ. This CDR3 spans 15 amino acids. V was pared by 0 bases and J by 2 bases, with 8 bases between. The DNA for the CDR3 is TGCGCCAGCAGCTTGGGGGGCCACAACACCGGGGAGCTGTTTTTT. It translates to CASSLGGHNTGELFF.

The chain employs TRBV27 and TRBJ2-3, with D hard to call. The CDR3 is made up of 13 amino acids. Germline lookup yields CDR1 MNHEY and CDR2 SMNVEV (reference sequence). V was clipped by 9 bases and J by 4 bases, with 14 bases between them. The CDR3 nucleotides read TGTGCCAGTCAACCCGGTCATCCAGATACGCAGTATTTT. This sequence encodes CASQPGHPDTQYF.

CDR3 nucleotide sequence: TGTGCCAGCAGCGAAGGGGGAGTTGGCAAAAACATTCAGTACTTC. Amino acids: CASSEGGVGKNIQYF. This chain joins TRBV11-3 and TRBJ2-4; maybe TRBD1 (6 bases). This CDR3 contains 15 residues. Germline V gives CDR1 SGHNT, CDR2 YENEEA. Trimming took 5 bases from V and 3 from J, leaving 14 bases between them. The full variable domain, with the rest looked up from reference TRBV11-3 and TRBJ2-4, is EAGVVQSPRYKIIEKKQPVAFWCNPISGHNTLYWYLQNLGQGPELLIRYENEEAVDDSQLPKDRFSAERLKGVDSTLKIQPAELGDSAVYLCASSEGGVGKNIQYFGAGTRLSVL.

The chain is built from TRBV28 and TRBJ2-2; D is possibly TRBD2 (5 bases). Germline V gene data show CDR1 as MDHEN and CDR2 as SYDVKM. The CDR3 length is 15 residues. Trimming took 6 bases from V and 6 from J, leaving 17 bases between them. The CDR3 loop reads CASSSSGGWAGELFF. CDR3 DNA: TGTGCCAGCAGCTCCAGCGGCGGGTGGGCCGGGGAGCTGTTTTTT.

To note about this clone: At the DNA level, this CDR3 is encoded by other sequences in the same sample as well. This chain uses TRBV27 with TRBJ1-2, with D maybe TRBD1 (5 bases). This CDR3 region has 14 residues. Germline V lookup: CDR1 MNHEY, CDR2 SMNVEV (reference sequence). The V and J ends lost 3 bases and 0 bases respectively, with 8 bases between them. CDR3 bases: TGTGCCAGCAGTTTGTCCAGGGCTAACTATGGCTACACCTTC. The encoded protein is CASSLSRANYGYTF.